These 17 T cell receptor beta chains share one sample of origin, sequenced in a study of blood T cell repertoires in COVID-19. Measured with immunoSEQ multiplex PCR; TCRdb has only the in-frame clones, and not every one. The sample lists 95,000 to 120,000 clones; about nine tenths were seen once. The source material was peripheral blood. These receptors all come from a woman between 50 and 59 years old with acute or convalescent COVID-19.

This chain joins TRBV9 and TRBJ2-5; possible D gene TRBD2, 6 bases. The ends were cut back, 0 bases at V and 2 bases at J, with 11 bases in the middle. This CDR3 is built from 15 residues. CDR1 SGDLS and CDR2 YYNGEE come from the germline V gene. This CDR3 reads CASSVEGGEQETQYF. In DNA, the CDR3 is TGTGCCAGCAGCGTAGAGGGCGGGGAGCAAGAGACCCAGTACTTC. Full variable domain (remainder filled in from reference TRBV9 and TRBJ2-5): DSGVTQTPKHLITATGQRVTLRCSPRSGDLSVYWYQQSLDQGLQFLIQYYNGEERAKGNILERFSAQQFPDLHSELNLSSLELGDSALYFCASSVEGGEQETQYFGPGTRLLVL.

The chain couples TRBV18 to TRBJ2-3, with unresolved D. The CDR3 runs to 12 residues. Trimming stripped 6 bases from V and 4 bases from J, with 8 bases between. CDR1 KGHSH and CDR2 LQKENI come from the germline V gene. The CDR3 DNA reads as TGTGCCAGCTCCCCTTACTCAGATACGCAGTATTTT. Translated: CASSPYSDTQYF.

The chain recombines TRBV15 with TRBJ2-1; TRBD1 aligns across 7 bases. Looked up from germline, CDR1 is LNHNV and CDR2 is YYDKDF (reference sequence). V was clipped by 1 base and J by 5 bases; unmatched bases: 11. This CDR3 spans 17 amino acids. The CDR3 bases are TGTGCCACCAGCAGAGGGGTAGCAAGACAGGGCAACAATGAGCAGTTCTTC. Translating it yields CATSRGVARQGNNEQFF. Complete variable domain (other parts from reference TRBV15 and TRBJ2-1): DAMVIQNPRYQVTQFGKPVTLSCSQTLNHNVMYWYQQKSSQAPKLLFHYYDKDFNNEADTPDNFQSRRPNTSFCFLDIRSPGLGDTAMYLCATSRGVARQGNNEQFFGPGTRLTVL.

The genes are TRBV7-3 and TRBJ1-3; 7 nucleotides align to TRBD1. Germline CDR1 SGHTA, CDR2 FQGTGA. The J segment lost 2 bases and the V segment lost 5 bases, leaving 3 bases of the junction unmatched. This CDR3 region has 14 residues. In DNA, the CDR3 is TGTGCCAGCAGCCTTGGACAGGCTGGAAACACCATATATTTT. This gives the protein CASSLGQAGNTIYF.

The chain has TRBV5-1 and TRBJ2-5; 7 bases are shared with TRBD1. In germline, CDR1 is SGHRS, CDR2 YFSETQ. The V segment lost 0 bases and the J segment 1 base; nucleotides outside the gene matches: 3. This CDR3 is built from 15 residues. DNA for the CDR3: TGCGCCAGCAGCTTGGGTGGGACAGTCCAAGAGACCCAGTACTTC. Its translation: CASSLGGTVQETQYF. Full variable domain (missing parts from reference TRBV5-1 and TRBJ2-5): KAGVTQTPRYLIKTRGQQVTLSCSPISGHRSVSWYQQTPGQGLQFLFEYFSETQRNKGNFPGRFSGRQFSNSRSEMNVSTLELGDSALYLCASSLGGTVQETQYFGPGTRLLVL.

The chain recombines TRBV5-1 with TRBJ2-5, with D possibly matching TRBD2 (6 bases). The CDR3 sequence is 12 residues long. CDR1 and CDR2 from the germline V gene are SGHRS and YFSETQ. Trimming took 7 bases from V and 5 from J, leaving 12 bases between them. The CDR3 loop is CASLGGQETQYF. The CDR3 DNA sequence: TGCGCCAGCCTCGGAGGGCAGGAGACCCAGTACTTC.

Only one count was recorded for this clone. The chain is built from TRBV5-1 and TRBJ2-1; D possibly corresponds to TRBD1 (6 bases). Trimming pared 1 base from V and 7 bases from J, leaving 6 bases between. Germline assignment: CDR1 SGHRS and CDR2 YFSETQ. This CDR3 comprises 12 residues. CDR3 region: CASSLQGNEQFF. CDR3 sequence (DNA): TGCGCCAGCAGCTTGCAGGGGAATGAGCAGTTCTTC.

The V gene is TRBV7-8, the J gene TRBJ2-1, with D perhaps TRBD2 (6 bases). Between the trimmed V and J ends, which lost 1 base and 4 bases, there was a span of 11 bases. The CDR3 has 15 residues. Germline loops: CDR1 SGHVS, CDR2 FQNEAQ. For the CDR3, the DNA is TGTGCCAGCAGCTTAGACGGGAGAGGGTACAATGAGCAGTTCTTC. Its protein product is CASSLDGRGYNEQFF.

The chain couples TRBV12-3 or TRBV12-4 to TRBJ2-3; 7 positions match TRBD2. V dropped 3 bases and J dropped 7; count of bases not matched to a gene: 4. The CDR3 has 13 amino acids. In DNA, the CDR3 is TGTGCCAGCAGTTTCTTGGGGGGGAATACGCAGTATTTT. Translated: CASSFLGGNTQYF.

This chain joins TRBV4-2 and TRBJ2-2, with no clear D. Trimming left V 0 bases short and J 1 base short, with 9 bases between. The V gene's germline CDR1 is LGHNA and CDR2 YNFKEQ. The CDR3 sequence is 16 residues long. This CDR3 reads CASSQESPGNTGELFF. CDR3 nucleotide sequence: TGTGCCAGCAGCCAAGAGTCTCCAGGGAACACCGGGGAGCTGTTTTTT.

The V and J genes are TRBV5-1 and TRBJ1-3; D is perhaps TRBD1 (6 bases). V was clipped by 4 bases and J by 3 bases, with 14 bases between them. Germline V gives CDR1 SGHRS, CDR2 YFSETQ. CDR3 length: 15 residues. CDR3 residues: CASSPGSGVGNTIYF. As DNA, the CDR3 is TGCGCCAGCAGCCCAGGATCAGGGGTTGGAAACACCATATATTTT.

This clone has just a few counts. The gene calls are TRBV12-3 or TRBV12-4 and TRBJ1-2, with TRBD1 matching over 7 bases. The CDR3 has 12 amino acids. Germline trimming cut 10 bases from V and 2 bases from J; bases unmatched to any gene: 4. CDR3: CATQTGNYGYTF. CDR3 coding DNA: TGTGCCACCCAGACAGGGAACTATGGCTACACCTTC.

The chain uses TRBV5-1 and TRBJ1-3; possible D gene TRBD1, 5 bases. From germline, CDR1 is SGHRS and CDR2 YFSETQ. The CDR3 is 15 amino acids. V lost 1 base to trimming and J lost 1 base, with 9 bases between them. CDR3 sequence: CASSLLGLSGNTIYF. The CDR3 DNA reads TGCGCCAGCAGCTTGCTGGGACTATCTGGAAACACCATATATTTT. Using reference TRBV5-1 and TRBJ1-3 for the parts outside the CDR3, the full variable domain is KAGVTQTPRYLIKTRGQQVTLSCSPISGHRSVSWYQQTPGQGLQFLFEYFSETQRNKGNFPGRFSGRQFSNSRSEMNVSTLELGDSALYLCASSLLGLSGNTIYFGEGSWLTVV.

CDR3 residues: CASSAEVGEQYF. The CDR3 nucleotides are TGCGCCAGCAGCGCCGAGGTGGGCGAGCAGTACTTC. The chain carries TRBV10-2 and TRBJ2-7; D call uncertain. V was clipped by 6 bases and J by 6 bases, with 12 bases between them. The CDR3 is 12 amino acids. CDR1 and CDR2 (germline): WSHSY, SAAADI.

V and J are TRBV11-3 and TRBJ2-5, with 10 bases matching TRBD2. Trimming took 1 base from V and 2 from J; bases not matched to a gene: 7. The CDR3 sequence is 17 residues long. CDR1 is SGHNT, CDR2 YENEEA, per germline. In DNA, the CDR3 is TGTGCCAGCAGCTTAGGTGCGGGACTAGCGTCACAAGAGACCCAGTACTTC. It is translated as CASSLGAGLASQETQYF.

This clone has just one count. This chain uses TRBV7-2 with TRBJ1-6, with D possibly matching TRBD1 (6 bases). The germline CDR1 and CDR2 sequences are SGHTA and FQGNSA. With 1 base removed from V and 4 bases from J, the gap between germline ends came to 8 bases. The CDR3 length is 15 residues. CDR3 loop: CASSLGGQYNSPLHF. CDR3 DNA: TGTGCCAGCAGCTTAGGGGGACAATATAATTCACCCCTCCACTTT.

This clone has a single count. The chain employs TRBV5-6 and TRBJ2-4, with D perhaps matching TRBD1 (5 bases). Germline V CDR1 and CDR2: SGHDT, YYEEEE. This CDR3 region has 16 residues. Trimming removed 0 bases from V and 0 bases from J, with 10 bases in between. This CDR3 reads CASSLGGWLAKNIQYF. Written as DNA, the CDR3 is TGTGCCAGCAGCTTGGGGGGCTGGCTAGCCAAAAACATTCAGTACTTC. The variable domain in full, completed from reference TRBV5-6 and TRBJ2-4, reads DAGVTQSPTHLIKTRGQQVTLRCSPKSGHDTVSWYQQALGQGPQFIFQYYEEEERQRGNFPDRFSGHQFPNYSSELNVNALLLGDSALYLCASSLGGWLAKNIQYFGAGTRLSVL.